This record looks at one T cell receptor (beta chain) sequence and its context. Its antigen remains unidentified. Other nucleotide sequences in the sample specify the same CDR3. The data were obtained in a study of shared clonotypes between healthy human individuals. Study details: Three plates were used per donor for CD4 naive, three for CD4 memory, two for CD8 naive and one for CD8 memory. Whole-study results and caveats: Larger estimated richness was generally seen in naive subsets than in memory subsets.

In germline, CDR1 is MDHEN, CDR2 SYDVKM. The CDR3 spans 13 residues. Trimming stripped 8 bases from V and 7 bases from J, with 17 bases between. Assay: immunoSEQ multiplex PCR; the TCRdb copy retains only in-frame clones and omits some. This sample has roughly 2.5 million clones; around nine tenths occur once, and the top ten carry about 0.13%. The receptor was isolated from a man younger than 35 in good health. Sequencing was carried out using naive CD4+ T cells sorted from blood. Subset indicated: CD45RA+ positively selected. This chain joins TRBV28 and TRBJ2-5, with D possibly being TRBD1 or TRBD2 (6 bases each). DNA for the CDR3: TGTGCCAGCCGTTCTGGGGGGCGGGGGACCCAGTACTTC. Translating gives CASRSGGRGTQYF.